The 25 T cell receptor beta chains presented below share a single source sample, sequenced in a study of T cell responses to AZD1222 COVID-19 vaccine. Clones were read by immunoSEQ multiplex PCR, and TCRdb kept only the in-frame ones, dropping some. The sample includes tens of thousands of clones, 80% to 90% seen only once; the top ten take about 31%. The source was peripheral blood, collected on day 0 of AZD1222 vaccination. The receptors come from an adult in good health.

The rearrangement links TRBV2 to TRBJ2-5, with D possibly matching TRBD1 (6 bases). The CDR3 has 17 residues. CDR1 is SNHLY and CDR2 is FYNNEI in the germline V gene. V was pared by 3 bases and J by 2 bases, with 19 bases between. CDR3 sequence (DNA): TGTGCCAGCAGTGATCCCCCCAGGGGACAATTACAAGAGACCCAGTACTTC. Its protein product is CASSDPPRGQLQETQYF.

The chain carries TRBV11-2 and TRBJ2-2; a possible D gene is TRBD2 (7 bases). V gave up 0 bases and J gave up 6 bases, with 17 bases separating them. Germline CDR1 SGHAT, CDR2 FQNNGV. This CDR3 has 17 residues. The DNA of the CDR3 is TGTGCCAGCAGCTTAGATTTGTATGGAGGGGGGGCCGGGGAGCTGTTTTTT. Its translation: CASSLDLYGGGAGELFF.

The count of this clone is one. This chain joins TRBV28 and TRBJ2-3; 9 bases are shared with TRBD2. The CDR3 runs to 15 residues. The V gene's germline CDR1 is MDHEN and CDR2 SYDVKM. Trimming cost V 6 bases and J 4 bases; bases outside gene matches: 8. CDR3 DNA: TGTGCCAGCAGCCCCGGCGCGGGAGGGTCAGATACGCAGTATTTT. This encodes CASSPGAGGSDTQYF. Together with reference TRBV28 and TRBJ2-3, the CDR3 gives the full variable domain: DVKVTQSSRYLVKRTGEKVFLECVQDMDHENMFWYRQDPGLGLRLIYFSYDVKMKEKGDIPEGYSVSREKKERFSLILESASTNQTSMYLCASSPGAGGSDTQYFGPGTRLTVL.

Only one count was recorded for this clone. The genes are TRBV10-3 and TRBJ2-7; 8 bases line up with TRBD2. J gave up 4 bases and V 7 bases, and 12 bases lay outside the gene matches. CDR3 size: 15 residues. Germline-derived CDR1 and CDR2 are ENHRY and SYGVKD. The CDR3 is CAITPAGENIYEQYF. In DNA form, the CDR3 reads TGTGCCATCACTCCAGCGGGAGAGAACATTTACGAGCAGTACTTC.

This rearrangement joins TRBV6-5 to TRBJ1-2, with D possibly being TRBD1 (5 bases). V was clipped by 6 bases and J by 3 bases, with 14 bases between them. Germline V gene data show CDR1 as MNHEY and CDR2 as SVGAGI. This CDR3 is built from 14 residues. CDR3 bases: TGTGCCAGCAGGACCGAGAGCAGGGACTATGGCTACACCTTC. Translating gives CASRTESRDYGYTF.

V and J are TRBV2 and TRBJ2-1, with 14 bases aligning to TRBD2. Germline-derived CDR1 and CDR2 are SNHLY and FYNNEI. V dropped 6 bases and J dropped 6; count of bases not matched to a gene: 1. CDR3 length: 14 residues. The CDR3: CASRGLAGVNEQFF. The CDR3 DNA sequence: TGTGCCAGCAGGGGACTAGCGGGAGTCAATGAGCAGTTCTTC.

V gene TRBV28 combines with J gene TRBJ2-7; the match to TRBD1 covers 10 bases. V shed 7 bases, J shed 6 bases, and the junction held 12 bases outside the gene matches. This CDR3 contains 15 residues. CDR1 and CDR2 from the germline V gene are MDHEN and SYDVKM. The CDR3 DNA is TGTGCCAGCATGGGCGGGACAGGGGAGGGTGGCGAGCAGTACTTC. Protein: CASMGGTGEGGEQYF.

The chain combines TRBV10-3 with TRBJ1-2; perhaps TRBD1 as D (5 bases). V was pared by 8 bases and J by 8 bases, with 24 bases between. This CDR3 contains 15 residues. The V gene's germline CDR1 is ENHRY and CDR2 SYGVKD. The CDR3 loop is CAIGGGVTVEGGYTF. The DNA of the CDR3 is TGTGCCATCGGCGGGGGAGTGACAGTGGAAGGAGGCTACACCTTC.

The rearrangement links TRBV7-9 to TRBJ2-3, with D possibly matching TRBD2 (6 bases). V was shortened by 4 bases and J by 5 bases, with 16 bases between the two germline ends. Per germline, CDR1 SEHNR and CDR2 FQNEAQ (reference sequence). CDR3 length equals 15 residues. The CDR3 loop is CASSSLAARGDTQYF. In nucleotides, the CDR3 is TGTGCCAGCAGCTCGTTAGCGGCCCGGGGAGATACGCAGTATTTT.

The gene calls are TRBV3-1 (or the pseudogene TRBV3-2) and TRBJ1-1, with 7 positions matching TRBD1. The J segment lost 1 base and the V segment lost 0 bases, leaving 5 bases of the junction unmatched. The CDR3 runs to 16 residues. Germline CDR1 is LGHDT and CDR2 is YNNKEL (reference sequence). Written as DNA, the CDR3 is TGTGCCAGCAGCCAAGAAGGGGAGGGGGCGAACACTGAAGCTTTCTTT. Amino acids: CASSQEGEGANTEAFF.

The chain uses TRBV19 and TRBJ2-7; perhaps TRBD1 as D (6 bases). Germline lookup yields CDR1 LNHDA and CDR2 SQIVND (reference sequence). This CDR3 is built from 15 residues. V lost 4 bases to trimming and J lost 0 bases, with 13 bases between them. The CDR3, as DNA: TGTGCCAGTAGTACGCCCGGGACACCCTCCTACGAGCAGTACTTC. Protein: CASSTPGTPSYEQYF.

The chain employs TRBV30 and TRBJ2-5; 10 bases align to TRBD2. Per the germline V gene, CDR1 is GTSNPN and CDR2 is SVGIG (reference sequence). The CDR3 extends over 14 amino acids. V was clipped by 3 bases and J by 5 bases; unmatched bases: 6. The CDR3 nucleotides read TGTGCCTGGAGGATAGCGGGAGGTCGGGAGACCCAGTACTTC. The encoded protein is CAWRIAGGRETQYF. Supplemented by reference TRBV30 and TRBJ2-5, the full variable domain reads SQTIHQWPATLVQPVGSPLSLECTVEGTSNPNLYWYRQAAGRGLQLLFYSVGIGQISSEVPQNLSASRPQDRQFILSSKKLLLSDSGFYLCAWRIAGGRETQYFGPGTRLLVL.

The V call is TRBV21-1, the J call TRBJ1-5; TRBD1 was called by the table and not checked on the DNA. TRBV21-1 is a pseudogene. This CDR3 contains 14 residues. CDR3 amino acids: CASSGTLSNQPQHF. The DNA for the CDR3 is TGTGCCAGCTCCGGGACACTGAGCAATCAGCCCCAGCATTTT.

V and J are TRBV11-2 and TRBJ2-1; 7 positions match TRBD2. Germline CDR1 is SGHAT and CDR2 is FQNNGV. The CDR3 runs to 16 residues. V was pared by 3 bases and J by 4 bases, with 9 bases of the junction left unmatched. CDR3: CASSFRRESRYNEQFF. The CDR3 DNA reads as TGTGCCAGCAGCTTTAGGCGGGAGAGTAGGTACAATGAGCAGTTCTTC.

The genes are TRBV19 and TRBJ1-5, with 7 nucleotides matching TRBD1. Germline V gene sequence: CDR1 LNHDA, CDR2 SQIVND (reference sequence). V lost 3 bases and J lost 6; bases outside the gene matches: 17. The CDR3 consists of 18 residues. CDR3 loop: CASSIYPRQGHGGQPQHF. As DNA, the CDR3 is TGTGCCAGTAGTATCTACCCCCGACAGGGCCATGGAGGTCAGCCCCAGCATTTT. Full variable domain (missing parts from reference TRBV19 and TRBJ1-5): DGGITQSPKYLFRKEGQNVTLSCEQNLNHDAMYWYRQDPGQGLRLIYYSQIVNDFQKGDIAEGYSVSREKKESFPLTVTSAQKNPTAFYLCASSIYPRQGHGGQPQHFGDGTRLSIL.

The CDR3 protein is CASSQGQGYNSPLHF. In DNA form, the CDR3 reads TGTGCCAGCAGTCAGGGACAGGGGTATAATTCACCCCTCCACTTT. This sequence joins TRBV25-1 and TRBJ1-6; 10 nucleotides align to TRBD1. The CDR3 is 15 amino acids. V shed 5 bases and J 4 bases; nucleotides not matched to a gene: 2. The germline V gene has CDR1 MGHDK and CDR2 SYGVNS.

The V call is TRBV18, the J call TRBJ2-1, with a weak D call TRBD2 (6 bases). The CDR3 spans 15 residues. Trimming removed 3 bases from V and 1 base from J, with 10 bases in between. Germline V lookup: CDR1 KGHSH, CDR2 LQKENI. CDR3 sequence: CASSPWRESYNEQFF. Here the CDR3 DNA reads TGTGCCAGCTCACCCTGGCGGGAATCCTACAATGAGCAGTTCTTC.

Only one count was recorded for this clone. The CDR3 bases are TGTGCCAGCAGCCGAGAACTAGCTTTAGATACGCAGTATTTT. Protein sequence: CASSRELALDTQYF. The chain joins TRBV14 to TRBJ2-3; TRBD2 might be the D (6 bases). The CDR3 spans 14 residues. V was cut by 4 bases and J by 5 bases, with 13 bases left in between. Germline lookup yields CDR1 SGHDN and CDR2 FVKESK.

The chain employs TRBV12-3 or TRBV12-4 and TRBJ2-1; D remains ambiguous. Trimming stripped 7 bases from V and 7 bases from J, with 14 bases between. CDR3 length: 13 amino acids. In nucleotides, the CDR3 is TGTGCCAGCACTCCCCCGTGGGGAAATGAGCAGTTCTTC. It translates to CASTPPWGNEQFF.

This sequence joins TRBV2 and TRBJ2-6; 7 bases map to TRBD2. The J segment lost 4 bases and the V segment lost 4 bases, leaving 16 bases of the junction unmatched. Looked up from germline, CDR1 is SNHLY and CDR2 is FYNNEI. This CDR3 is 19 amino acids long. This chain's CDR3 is CASSVGAGVLSKGANVLTF. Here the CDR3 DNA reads TGTGCCAGCAGTGTTGGGGCGGGGGTACTCTCGAAAGGGGCCAACGTCCTGACTTTC.

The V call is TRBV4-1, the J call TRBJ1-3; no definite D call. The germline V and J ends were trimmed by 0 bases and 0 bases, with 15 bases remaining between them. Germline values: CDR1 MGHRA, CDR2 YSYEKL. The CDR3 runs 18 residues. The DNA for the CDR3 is TGCGCCAGCAGCCAAGATAGTAGAGGCCTTTCCTCTGGAAACACCATATATTTT. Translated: CASSQDSRGLSSGNTIYF.

The CDR3 loop reads CASSLGARISGNTIYF. For the CDR3, the DNA is TGCGCCAGCAGCTTGGGGGCCCGGATCTCTGGAAACACCATATATTTT. V usage is TRBV5-1 and J usage is TRBJ1-3, with no clear D. The CDR3 is 16 residues long. The ends were cut back, 0 bases at V and 0 bases at J, with 10 bases in the middle. Germline CDR1 is SGHRS and CDR2 is YFSETQ.

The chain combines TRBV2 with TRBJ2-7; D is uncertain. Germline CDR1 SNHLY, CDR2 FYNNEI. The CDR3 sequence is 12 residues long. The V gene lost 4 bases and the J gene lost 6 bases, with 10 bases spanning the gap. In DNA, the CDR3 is TGTGCCAGCAGTGTAATGGGAACCGAGCAGTACTTC. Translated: CASSVMGTEQYF.

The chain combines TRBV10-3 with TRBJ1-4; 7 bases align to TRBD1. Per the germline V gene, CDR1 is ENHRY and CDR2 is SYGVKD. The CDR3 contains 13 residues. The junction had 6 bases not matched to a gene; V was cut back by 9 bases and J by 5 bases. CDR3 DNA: TGTGCCATTACCGGGACAGAGAATGAAAAACTGTTTTTT. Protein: CAITGTENEKLFF.

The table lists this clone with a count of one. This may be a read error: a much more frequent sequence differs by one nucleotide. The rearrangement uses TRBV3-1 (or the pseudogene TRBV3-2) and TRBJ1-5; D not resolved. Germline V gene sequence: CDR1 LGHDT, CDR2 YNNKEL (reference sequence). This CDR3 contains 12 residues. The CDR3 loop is CASSLIGQSQHF. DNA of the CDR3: TGTGCCAGCAGCCTAATAGGTCAGTCCCAGCATTTT.